Sequencing of this T cell receptor (beta chain) was carried out in a study of early T cells in non-severe SARS-CoV-2 infection. This clonotype was picked up a small number of times. One entry per CDR3 protein, called by TCRdb with MiXCR from the 5' RACE reads. The repertoire holds approximately 70,000 distinct CDR3 sequences, with about 12% as singletons. CDR1 MNHNY and CDR2 SVGAGI come from the germline V gene (reference sequence). Trimming removed 4 bases from V and 5 bases from J; junction bases left unmatched: 11. The CDR3 is 17 amino acids. This clonotype was sampled from an adult who was a healthcare worker with PCR-confirmed SARS-CoV-2 infection or an uninfected control (not recorded which). The sequenced material came from whole blood. V usage is TRBV6-6 and J usage is TRBJ2-2; 9 bases agree with TRBD1. CDR3 nucleotide sequence: TGTGCCAGCAGTTCTAGGGGACAGGGTCGAGAAACCGGGGAGCTGTTTTTT. This translates into CASSSRGQGRETGELFF.